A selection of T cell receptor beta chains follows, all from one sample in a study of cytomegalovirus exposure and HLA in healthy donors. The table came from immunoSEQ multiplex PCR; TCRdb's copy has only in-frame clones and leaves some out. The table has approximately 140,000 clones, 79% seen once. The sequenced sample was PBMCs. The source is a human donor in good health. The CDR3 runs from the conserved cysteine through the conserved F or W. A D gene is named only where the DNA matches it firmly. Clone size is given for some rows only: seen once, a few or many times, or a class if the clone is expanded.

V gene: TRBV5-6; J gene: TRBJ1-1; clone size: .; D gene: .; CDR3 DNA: TGTGCCAGCAGCTTGGGGGCAGGGAACACTGAAGCTTTCTTT; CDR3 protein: CASSLGAGNTEAFF
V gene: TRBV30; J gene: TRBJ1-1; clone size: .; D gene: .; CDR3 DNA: TGTGCCTGGAGTGTTGGCCCGAACACTGAAGCTTTCTTT; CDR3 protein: CAWSVGPNTEAFF
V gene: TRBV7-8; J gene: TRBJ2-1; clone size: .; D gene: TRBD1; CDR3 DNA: TGTGCCAGCAGCCCTCGACAGGGCCCTTACAATGAGCAGTTCTTC; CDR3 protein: CASSPRQGPYNEQFF
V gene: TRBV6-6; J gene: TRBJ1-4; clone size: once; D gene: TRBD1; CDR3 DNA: TGTGCCAGCAGACTCCGACAGGGGAGTACTAATGAAAAACTGTTTTTT; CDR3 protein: CASRLRQGSTNEKLFF
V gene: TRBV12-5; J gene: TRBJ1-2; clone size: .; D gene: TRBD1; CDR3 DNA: TGTGCTAGTGGTTTTCACCCGACCGGGACAGGGTGGGGATATGGCTACACCTTC; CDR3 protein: CASGFHPTGTGWGYGYTF
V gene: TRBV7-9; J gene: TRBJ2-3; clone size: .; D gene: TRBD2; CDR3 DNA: TGTGCCAGCAGCCAGGGACTAGCACACGATACGCAGTATTTT; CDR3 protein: CASSQGLAHDTQYF
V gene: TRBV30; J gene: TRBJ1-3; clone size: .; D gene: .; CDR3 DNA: TGTGCCTGGATGAAGGGTCGGGACAACTCTGGAAACACCATATATTTT; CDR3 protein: CAWMKGRDNSGNTIYF
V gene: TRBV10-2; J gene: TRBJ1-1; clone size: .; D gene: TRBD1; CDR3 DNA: TGCGCCAGCACCCGGACAGGAGACACTGAAGCTTTCTTT; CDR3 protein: CASTRTGDTEAFF
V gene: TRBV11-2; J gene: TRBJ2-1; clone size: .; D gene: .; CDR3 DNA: TGTGCAGGCGGGGTGAGCTCCTACAATGAGCAGTTCTTC; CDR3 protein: CAGGVSSYNEQFF
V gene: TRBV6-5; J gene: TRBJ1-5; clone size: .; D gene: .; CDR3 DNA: TGTGCCAGCAGCCGCGACAGAATCGATCCCCAGCATTTT; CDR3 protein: CASSRDRIDPQHF
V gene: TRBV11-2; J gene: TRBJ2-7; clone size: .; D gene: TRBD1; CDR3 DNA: TGTGCCGTCCGGGACAGGGTCCACGAGCAGTACTTC; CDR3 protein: CAVRDRVHEQYF
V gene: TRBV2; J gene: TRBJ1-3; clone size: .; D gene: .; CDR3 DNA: TGTGCCAGCAGCGTTCAGTCAGGGGTTTTTGGCTCTGGAAACACCATATATTTT; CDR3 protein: CASSVQSGVFGSGNTIYF
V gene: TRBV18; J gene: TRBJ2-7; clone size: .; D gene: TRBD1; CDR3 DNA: TGTGCCAGCTCACCACGTGGGGACAGGGCTTCCTACGAGCAGTACTTC; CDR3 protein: CASSPRGDRASYEQYF
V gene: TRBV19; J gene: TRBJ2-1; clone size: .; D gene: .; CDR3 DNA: TGTGCCAGTAGTATTGGTCTTACACACTCCTACAATGAGCAGTTCTTC; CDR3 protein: CASSIGLTHSYNEQFF
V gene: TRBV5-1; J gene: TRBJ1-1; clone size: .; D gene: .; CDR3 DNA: TGCGCCAGCAGTTGGACAGCGAACACTGAAGCTTTCTTT; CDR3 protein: CASSWTANTEAFF